The text below deals with one TCR beta chain. The target antigen is unknown. PCR amplification relied on 60 Vbeta primers (plus 13 Jbeta primers). The protocol was immunoSEQ multiplex PCR, while the TCRdb copy is restricted to in-frame clones and leaves out a portion. The sample shows about 240,000 clones, 70% to 90% of them seen only once. This sample is drawn from a study of cytomegalovirus exposure and HLA in healthy donors. Study-wide results and caveats: In a later analysis, a missense DCLRE1C variant was linked to TCR beta V- and J-gene trimming. Compared with the roughly 700-donor mean, an Asian-associated ancestry cluster reportedly had fewer N-insertions, according to a later analysis. Analyzed later, association rates of TCRs varied across HLA loci, with DRB1 most and HLA-C fewest. As immune exposure information, only CMV serostatus was available.

This CDR3 has 14 amino acids. V lost 10 bases, J lost 7 bases, and 10 bases stayed unmatched. CDR1 is MNHEY, CDR2 SVGAGI, per germline. The rearrangement uses TRBV6-5 and TRBJ2-7; 13 bases line up with TRBD2. The receptor was derived from a woman in her fifties or sixties in good health and CMV-seropositive. The sample was PBMCs. This chain's CDR3 is CATYTSGRAWEQYF. As DNA, the CDR3 is TGTGCCACCTACACTAGCGGGAGGGCGTGGGAGCAGTACTTC.